One and the same sample provided the 24 T cell receptor beta chains below, sequenced in a study of control samples from healthy donors and cancer patients. Assay: immunoSEQ multiplex PCR; the TCRdb copy retains only in-frame clones and omits some. The sample consists of approximately 89,000 clones, about 89% of them appearing once. The material sequenced was blood. These receptor sequences come from a man between 50 and 59 years old in good health.

This clone has a handful of counts. J is TRBJ1-5 and V is TRBV7-3; D is unclear. V lost 2 bases, J lost 7 bases, and 15 bases lay in between. The CDR3 totals 15 residues. Germline loops: CDR1 SGHTA, CDR2 FQGTGA. CDR3 amino acids: CASSLGVREGQPQHF. CDR3 nucleotide sequence: TGTGCCAGCAGCTTAGGCGTTCGGGAAGGACAGCCCCAGCATTTT.

The V gene is TRBV7-2, the J gene TRBJ2-3; D is ambiguous. CDR3 length: 14 amino acids. Per the germline V gene, CDR1 is SGHTA and CDR2 is FQGNSA. V was shortened by 1 base and J by 2 bases, with 7 bases between the two germline ends. This CDR3 is CASSLGANTDTQYF. The CDR3 DNA sequence: TGTGCCAGCAGCTTAGGAGCGAACACAGATACGCAGTATTTT. The variable domain in full, with the rest retrieved from reference TRBV7-2 and TRBJ2-3, is GAGVSQSPSNKVTEKGKDVELRCDPISGHTALYWYRQSLGQGLEFLIYFQGNSAPDKSGLPSDRFSAERTGGSVSTLTIQRTQQEDSAVYLCASSLGANTDTQYFGPGTRLTVL.

This chain uses TRBV4-3 with TRBJ1-4, with D possibly being TRBD1 (5 bases). The germline V gene encodes CDR1 LGHNA and CDR2 YSLEER. The CDR3 length is 15 residues. Trimming removed 0 bases at V and 10 bases at J, with 15 bases between. DNA of the CDR3: TGCGCCAGCAGCCAAGAATGGCCAGGGAACGGAAAACTGTTTTTT. As protein: CASSQEWPGNGKLFF.

This clone appeared a few times. The rearrangement links TRBV3-1 (or the pseudogene TRBV3-2) to TRBJ1-6; no firm D call. Germline CDR1 and CDR2: LGHDT and YNNKEL (reference sequence). V shed 3 bases and J shed 0 bases, with 3 bases lying between them. This CDR3 has 14 residues. CDR3 loop: CASSHSSYNSPLHF. CDR3 nucleotides: TGTGCCAGCAGCCATAGCTCCTATAATTCACCCCTCCACTTT.

The V call is TRBV7-9, the J call TRBJ2-1; TRBD2 aligns across 8 bases. Germline V lookup: CDR1 SEHNR, CDR2 FQNEAQ (reference sequence). V was pared by 1 base and J by 0 bases, with 11 bases of the junction left unmatched. This CDR3 comprises 19 residues. The CDR3 spells CASSLDPGKRGSSYNEQFF. The CDR3 nucleotides read TGTGCCAGCAGCTTAGATCCCGGGAAGCGGGGGAGCTCCTACAATGAGCAGTTCTTC.

The chain couples TRBV7-3 to TRBJ2-5, with 9 bases identical to TRBD2. The germline gives CDR1 SGHTA, CDR2 FQGTGA. CDR3 length: 14 residues. The ends lost 2 bases at V and 5 bases at J; junction bases unmatched: 3. CDR3 nucleotides: TGTGCCAGCAGCTTAGCGGGGGGGCAGGAGACCCAGTACTTC. Protein product: CASSLAGGQETQYF.

The chain combines TRBV24-1 with TRBJ1-5, with 7 bases lining up with TRBD1. J gave up 5 bases and V 9 bases, and 3 bases lay outside the gene matches. There are 12 residues in the CDR3. Per the germline V gene, CDR1 is KGHDR and CDR2 is SFDVKD. As DNA, the CDR3 is TGTGCCACCCGACAGGGAGATCAGCCCCAGCATTTT. This encodes CATRQGDQPQHF.

The rearrangement links TRBV4-3 to TRBJ1-1, with D hard to call. The V gene's germline CDR1 is LGHNA and CDR2 YSLEER. With 0 bases removed from V and 1 base from J, the gap between germline ends came to 6 bases. The CDR3 length is 14 residues. The CDR3 bases are TGCGCCAGCAGCCAAGATTCCGGGAACACTGAAGCTTTCTTT. The encoded protein is CASSQDSGNTEAFF.

The genes are TRBV29-1 and TRBJ1-2; TRBD1 agrees at 7 bases. The CDR3 is 14 residues long. Germline CDR1 SQVTM, CDR2 ANQGSEA. V was pared by 6 bases and J by 8 bases, with 15 bases of the junction left unmatched. The CDR3 loop is CSVATWTGVWGYTF. The CDR3 nucleotides read TGCAGCGTCGCCACCTGGACAGGAGTTTGGGGCTACACCTTC.

The rearrangement links TRBV2 to TRBJ2-5, with unresolved D. Deletions cut 2 bases from V and 2 bases from J, with 6 bases between. The CDR3 runs to 13 residues. Germline V gene lookup returns CDR1 SNHLY and CDR2 FYNNEI. The CDR3 DNA follows: TGTGCCAGCAGTGAATCGGTACAAGAGACCCAGTACTTC. Translation gives CASSESVQETQYF.

The chain employs TRBV18 and TRBJ2-2; D uncertain. From germline, CDR1 is KGHSH and CDR2 LQKENI. The ends were cut back, 6 bases at V and 7 bases at J, with 6 bases in the middle. CDR3 size: 11 residues. CDR3 coding DNA: TGTGCCAGCTCGGGATACGGGGAGCTGTTTTTT. It translates to CASSGYGELFF.

Of note for this clone: The same CDR3 arises from other DNA sequences in this sample as well. The CDR3 DNA follows: TGTGCCAGCAGTGGACAGTCCTACGAGCAGTACTTC. As protein: CASSGQSYEQYF. The chain is built from TRBV28 and TRBJ2-7, with D perhaps matching TRBD1 (6 bases). This CDR3 comprises 12 residues. V shed 5 bases and J shed 1 base, with 6 bases lying between them. CDR1 MDHEN and CDR2 SYDVKM come from the germline V gene.

This clone was picked up one time. This chain uses TRBV24-1 with TRBJ2-1; D unresolved. Per germline, CDR1 KGHDR and CDR2 SFDVKD. The CDR3 is made up of 13 amino acids. Trimming removed 8 bases from V and 1 base from J, with 8 bases in between. The CDR3 coding sequence is TGTGCCACCATGCGCGAATCCTACAATGAGCAGTTCTTC. Protein: CATMRESYNEQFF.

The chain is built from TRBV4-3 and TRBJ2-3; 10 nucleotides match TRBD2. The CDR3 loop spans 17 amino acids. Per germline, CDR1 LGHNA and CDR2 YSLEER. Losses at the gene ends were 0 bases for V and 2 bases for J; bases not matched to a gene: 5. The CDR3 loop is CASSQDPAGGITDTQYF. The CDR3 nucleotides read TGCGCCAGCAGCCAAGATCCAGCGGGAGGGATCACAGATACGCAGTATTTT.

This sequence joins TRBV5-5 and TRBJ2-7; TRBD2 matches 7 bases. V gave up 4 bases and J gave up 6 bases; unmatched junction bases: 7. The CDR3 extends over 13 amino acids. Germline CDR1 and CDR2: SGHKS and YYEKEE (reference sequence). The CDR3 loop is CASSLGGYLEQYF. Written as DNA, the CDR3 is TGTGCCAGCAGCCTGGGGGGGTACCTCGAGCAGTACTTC.

The chain couples TRBV2 to TRBJ2-1, with TRBD2 matching over 13 bases. The CDR3 contains 17 residues. Germline lookup yields CDR1 SNHLY and CDR2 FYNNEI. J gave up 5 bases and V 6 bases, and 10 bases lay outside the gene matches. As DNA, the CDR3 is TGTGCCAGCAGGGAGCGGACTAGCGGGAGTCTTCACAATGAGCAGTTCTTC. Its translation: CASRERTSGSLHNEQFF.

This clone showed up just once. The V gene is TRBV7-2, the J gene TRBJ2-2; 8 positions match TRBD2. The CDR3 totals 15 residues. Germline loops: CDR1 SGHTA, CDR2 FQGNSA. V lost 6 bases, J lost 5 bases, and 8 bases stayed unmatched. The CDR3 DNA sequence: TGTGCCAGCAGTCCCCGACGGGGGGGGACCGGGGAGCTGTTTTTT. This sequence encodes CASSPRRGGTGELFF.

J is TRBJ1-6 and V is TRBV6-6; D perhaps matches TRBD1 (6 bases). Germline V gene data show CDR1 as MNHNY and CDR2 as SVGAGI (reference sequence). The CDR3 contains 12 residues. V shed 6 bases and J shed 14 bases, with 14 bases lying between them. CDR3 amino acids: CASRPQGTSLHF. In DNA form, the CDR3 reads TGTGCCAGCAGACCACAGGGAACCTCCCTCCACTTT.

CDR3 region: CASSLLGSSSGNTIYF. DNA of the CDR3: TGCGCCAGCAGCTTGCTGGGCAGTAGCTCTGGAAACACCATATATTTT. The rearrangement joins TRBV5-1 to TRBJ1-3; the D is unclear. With 1 base removed from V and 0 bases from J, the gap between germline ends came to 11 bases. The CDR3 is 16 amino acids. Germline lookup yields CDR1 SGHRS and CDR2 YFSETQ.

This rearrangement joins TRBV19 to TRBJ2-1, with D perhaps TRBD2 (6 bases). The V and J ends lost 5 bases and 2 bases respectively, with 16 bases between them. CDR1 is LNHDA, CDR2 SQIVND, per germline (reference sequence). The CDR3 contains 16 residues. CDR3 protein: CASSVPGLKPYNEQFF. DNA for the CDR3: TGTGCCAGTAGTGTCCCGGGACTTAAACCCTACAATGAGCAGTTCTTC.

The J gene is TRBJ1-3, the V gene TRBV7-3; 7 positions match TRBD1. CDR1 and CDR2 from the germline V gene are SGHTA and FQGTGA. This CDR3 contains 15 residues. V was pared by 4 bases and J by 0 bases, with 3 bases of the junction left unmatched. The DNA for the CDR3 is TGTGCCAGCAGCTGGGGACAGCACTCTGGAAACACCATATATTTT. Its protein is CASSWGQHSGNTIYF.

V and J are TRBV19 and TRBJ1-1; 7 bases match TRBD1. Trimming cost V 9 bases and J 7 bases; bases outside gene matches: 8. The CDR3 runs 12 residues. Per germline, CDR1 LNHDA and CDR2 SQIVND (reference sequence). As DNA, the CDR3 is TGTGCCAGCAGATTCAGGGACAGTGAAGCTTTCTTT. Its protein product is CASRFRDSEAFF.

The chain joins TRBV9 to TRBJ2-2; perhaps TRBD2 as D (6 bases). The length of the CDR3 is 13 residues. V dropped 3 bases and J dropped 4 bases, with 7 bases sitting between them. CDR1 is SGDLS, CDR2 YYNGEE, per germline. CDR3: CASSATSTGELFF. The CDR3 bases are TGTGCCAGCAGCGCGACTAGCACCGGGGAGCTGTTTTTT. Drawing the rest from reference TRBV9 and TRBJ2-2, the complete variable domain is DSGVTQTPKHLITATGQRVTLRCSPRSGDLSVYWYQQSLDQGLQFLIQYYNGEERAKGNILERFSAQQFPDLHSELNLSSLELGDSALYFCASSATSTGELFFGEGSRLTVL.

Judged by abundance, this clone is medium-sized. The gene calls are TRBV4-3 and TRBJ2-1; the D gene could be TRBD1 or TRBD2 (5 bases each). V was shortened by 0 bases and J by 10 bases, with 10 bases between the two germline ends. Germline CDR1 is LGHNA and CDR2 is YSLEER. This CDR3 has 13 amino acids. The CDR3 loop reads CASSQDMGVEQFF. The CDR3 nucleotides read TGCGCCAGCAGCCAAGATATGGGGGTGGAGCAGTTCTTC.